The T cell receptor (beta chain) described here comes from a study of blood T cells in healthy people across ages. A second PCR of 7 to 11 cycles used a sample-barcoded 5' primer and a J-beta primer mix. TCRdb fed the 5' RACE reads into MiXCR, producing one record per CDR3 protein. Counted here are about 1.8 million distinct CDR3 sequences, roughly 49% occurring once; the ten biggest clones make up over 2%. This CDR3 spans 14 amino acids. V was trimmed by 0 bases and J by 11 bases, leaving 16 bases between them. The germline V gene has CDR1 KGHSH and CDR2 LQKENI. The chain links TRBV18 to TRBJ2-5, with a tentative D call TRBD2 (6 bases). The sample was blood. The source of this sequence is a middle-aged woman in good health. The CDR3 sequence: CASSPPGGGNEQYF. In nucleotides, the CDR3 is TGTGCCAGCTCACCACCGGGTGGGGGGAATGAGCAGTACTTC.